Listed below are T cell receptor beta chains from one sample, sequenced in a study of lymphopenia after photon versus proton radiotherapy. The assay was immunoSEQ multiplex PCR, and TCRdb's table has in-frame clones only and misses some. The table has 25,000 to 30,000 clones, approximately 87% seen once; the top ten hold approximately 45%. The input for sequencing was peripheral blood, taken from a patient treated with proton-based radiotherapy. The source is a woman aged 55-69 years with cholangiocarcinoma. Some clones in this sample may be carry-over from other donors' samples. Each CDR3 is given with its conserved first and last residue. A D gene is named only where the DNA matches it firmly. The size field is filled for only some rows; it gives once, few, many or a size class.

v_call,clone_size,d_call,j_call,cdr3_aa,cdr3_nt
TRBV11-2,-,TRBD1,TRBJ1-2,CASSLEPTGADGYTF,TGTGCCAGCAGCCTCGAGCCAACAGGGGCAGATGGCTACACCTTC
TRBV4-2,once,-,TRBJ2-2,CASSKGGDTGELFF,TGTGCCAGCAGTAAGGGGGGGGACACCGGGGAGCTGTTTTTT
TRBV5-1,-,-,TRBJ2-7,CASSPGNSGAAGEQYF,TGCGCCAGCAGCCCGGGGAATAGCGGTGCAGCAGGGGAGCAGTACTTC
TRBV6-1,-,TRBD2,TRBJ2-2,CASGRLAGVRGELFF,TGTGCCAGCGGCCGGCTAGCGGGAGTTAGGGGGGAGCTGTTTTTT
TRBV5-1,-,-,TRBJ2-5,CASSFGVRETQYF,TGCGCCAGCAGTTTTGGAGTTAGGGAGACCCAGTACTTC
TRBV9,-,-,TRBJ2-5,CASSVGGVETQYF,TGTGCCAGCAGCGTAGGGGGGGTCGAGACCCAGTACTTC
TRBV10-3,-,-,TRBJ2-1,CAISDPRGYNEQFF,TGTGCCATCAGTGATCCTCGGGGCTACAATGAGCAGTTCTTC
TRBV5-4,-,-,TRBJ2-3,CASSPGRTSTDTQYF,TGTGCCAGCAGCCCCGGACGGACTAGCACAGATACGCAGTATTTT
TRBV12-5,-,-,TRBJ2-1,CASGLALGNEQFF,TGTGCTAGTGGTTTGGCCTTAGGCAATGAGCAGTTCTTC
TRBV5-8,-,-,TRBJ1-4,CASSLGHGINEKLFF,TGTGCCAGCAGCTTGGGACACGGGATTAATGAAAAACTGTTTTTT
TRBV2,-,-,TRBJ1-5,CASSGQVEDQPQHF,TGTGCCAGCAGTGGGCAGGTGGAGGATCAGCCCCAGCATTTT
TRBV4-1,-,-,TRBJ1-3,CASSQDGQPVATIYF,TGCGCCAGCAGCCAAGATGGTCAGCCAGTGGCCACCATATATTTT
TRBV7-3,-,TRBD2,TRBJ2-1,CASSLVGTTYNEQFF,TGTGCCAGCAGCTTAGTTGGGACTACCTACAATGAGCAGTTCTTC
TRBV29-1,-,-,TRBJ1-1,CSVDSGQVLEAFF,TGCAGCGTTGATTCGGGACAAGTCCTTGAAGCTTTCTTT
TRBV9,-,-,TRBJ1-2,CASSVEPGAARGYTF,TGTGCCAGCAGCGTAGAGCCGGGGGCGGCCCGGGGCTACACCTTC
TRBV9,-,TRBD2,TRBJ2-7,CASSPGRLAGVSSYEQYF,TGTGCCAGCAGCCCAGGAAGACTAGCGGGAGTAAGTTCCTACGAGCAGTACTTC
TRBV5-1,-,-,TRBJ1-4,CASSLAGTNEKLFF,TGCGCCAGCAGCTTGGCGGGGACTAATGAAAAACTGTTTTTT
TRBV10-3,once,TRBD2,TRBJ2-5,CAISEPSGLAGVETQYF,TGTGCCATCAGTGAGCCTTCGGGACTAGCGGGAGTAGAGACCCAGTACTTC
TRBV5-6,-,-,TRBJ2-5,CASSLGAVPSKQYF,TGTGCCAGCAGCTTAGGAGCGGTCCCGTCCAAGCAGTACTTC
TRBV6-1,-,-,TRBJ1-5,CASSEFQPQHF,TGTGCCAGCAGTGAATTTCAGCCCCAGCATTTT
TRBV5-4,-,TRBD2,TRBJ2-2,CASSFPRGAQNTGELFF,TGTGCCAGCAGCTTCCCGCGGGGGGCCCAGAACACCGGGGAGCTGTTTTTT
TRBV4-2,-,-,TRBJ1-2,CASSQETVAPDYGYTF,TGTGCCAGCAGCCAAGAAACTGTGGCGCCGGACTATGGCTACACCTTC
TRBV12-1,-,-,TRBJ1-1,CASSPTRGEAFF,TGTGCCAGCAGTCCTACCCGGGGTGAAGCTTTCTTT
TRBV5-6,-,TRBD1,TRBJ2-2,CASSLRTGGRTNTGELFF,TGTGCCAGCAGCTTGAGGACAGGGGGTCGAACGAACACCGGGGAGCTGTTTTTT
TRBV27,few,-,TRBJ1-2,CASSLTGSGGGYTF,TGTGCCAGCAGTTTAACAGGCTCTGGAGGGGGCTACACCTTC
TRBV7-2,-,-,TRBJ2-5,CASSLAMGEQYF,TGTGCCAGCAGCTTAGCAATGGGGGAGCAGTACTTC
TRBV6-1,-,-,TRBJ2-3,CASSEGISPARADTQYF,TGTGCCAGCAGTGAAGGGATATCGCCCGCTCGCGCAGATACGCAGTATTTT
TRBV25-1,-,-,TRBJ2-1,CASSEYREYNEQFF,TGTGCCAGCAGTGAATATAGAGAGTACAATGAGCAGTTCTTC
TRBV7-8,-,-,TRBJ1-1,CASSLLWGARTEAFF,TGTGCCAGCAGCTTATTATGGGGGGCACGAACTGAAGCTTTCTTT
TRBV9,-,TRBD1,TRBJ1-2,CASSPGQVKGYGYTF,TGTGCCAGCAGCCCAGGACAGGTTAAAGGCTATGGCTACACCTTC
TRBV5-4,-,-,TRBJ1-1,CASSWDPASTEAFF,TGTGCCAGCAGCTGGGACCCTGCGAGCACTGAAGCTTTCTTT
TRBV5-1,once,TRBD1,TRBJ1-1,CASSLGLLDRGFEAFF,TGCGCCAGCAGCTTGGGGCTCCTAGACAGGGGCTTTGAAGCTTTCTTT
TRBV5-1,-,-,TRBJ1-2,CASSLTELYGYTF,TGCGCCAGCAGTCTCACCGAACTCTATGGCTACACCTTC
TRBV6-1,-,-,TRBJ1-1,CASLLATEAFF,TGTGCCAGCCTGCTGGCCACTGAAGCTTTCTTT
TRBV7-8,-,-,TRBJ1-2,CASSLASGGVGYGYTF,TGTGCCAGCAGCTTAGCCTCCGGGGGCGTAGGCTATGGCTACACCTTC
TRBV7-9,-,-,TRBJ2-3,CASTRFGGGTTDTQYF,TGTGCCAGCACCAGATTTGGAGGGGGTACGACAGATACGCAGTATTTT
TRBV2,-,TRBD1,TRBJ1-2,CASTEGAGYGYTF,TGTGCCAGCACTGAGGGGGCGGGCTATGGCTACACCTTC
TRBV18,-,-,TRBJ1-6,CASSPPVSNSPLHF,TGTGCCAGCTCACCACCGGTTTCCAATTCACCCCTCCACTTT
TRBV5-1,few,-,TRBJ1-6,CASSGTTSGTSPLHF,TGCGCCAGCAGCGGGACAACCTCAGGGACCTCACCCCTCCACTTT
TRBV5-4,-,TRBD2,TRBJ2-1,CASSLIAGGGEQFF,TGTGCCAGCAGCTTGATAGCGGGGGGCGGTGAGCAGTTCTTC
TRBV13,-,-,TRBJ1-1,CASSLQESLPEAFF,TGTGCCAGCAGCTTACAGGAGTCGCTGCCTGAAGCTTTCTTT
TRBV7-8,few,-,TRBJ2-7,CASSWDFAYEQYF,TGTGCCAGCAGCTGGGACTTCGCCTACGAGCAGTACTTC
TRBV27,-,-,TRBJ1-4,CASSWRDGNEKLFF,TGTGCCAGCAGCTGGAGGGACGGTAATGAAAAACTGTTTTTT
TRBV29-1,-,TRBD2,TRBJ2-2,CSVLVAGGPRTGELFF,TGCAGCGTTCTCGTAGCGGGAGGGCCGCGCACCGGGGAGCTGTTTTTT
TRBV7-9,-,TRBD2,TRBJ2-7,CASSWEVGGGEQYF,TGTGCCAGCAGCTGGGAAGTTGGCGGGGGCGAGCAGTACTTC